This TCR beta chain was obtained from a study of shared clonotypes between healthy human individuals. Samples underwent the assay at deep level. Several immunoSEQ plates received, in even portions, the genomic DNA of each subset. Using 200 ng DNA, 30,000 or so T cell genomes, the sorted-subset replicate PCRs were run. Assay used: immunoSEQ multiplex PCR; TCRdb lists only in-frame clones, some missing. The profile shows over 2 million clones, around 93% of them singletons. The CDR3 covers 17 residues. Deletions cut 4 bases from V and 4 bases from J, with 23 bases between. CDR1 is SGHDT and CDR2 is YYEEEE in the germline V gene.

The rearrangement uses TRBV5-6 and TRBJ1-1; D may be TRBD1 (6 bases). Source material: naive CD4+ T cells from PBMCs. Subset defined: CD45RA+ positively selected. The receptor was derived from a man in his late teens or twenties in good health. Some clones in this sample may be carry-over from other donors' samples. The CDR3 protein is CASSIWGRPRGATEAFF. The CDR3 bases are TGTGCCAGCAGCATATGGGGCCGACCAAGGGGGGCCACTGAAGCTTTCTTT.